This T cell receptor beta chain was recovered during a study of cytomegalovirus exposure and HLA in healthy donors. The study's findings and limits: The classifier was said to identify cytomegalovirus status with high specificity and sensitivity. As a later analysis revealed, the rate of TCR association differed by HLA locus, with DRB1 most and HLA-C fewest.

Germline V lookup: CDR1 MGHRA, CDR2 YSYEKL. CDR3 length: 16 amino acids. J was trimmed by 6 bases and V by 4 bases; bases with no gene match: 10. The study ran its PCR with 60 Vbeta and 13 Jbeta primers. Some clones are missing from TCRdb's copy, which holds only in-frame ones; the method was immunoSEQ multiplex PCR. The sample lists over 100,000 clones; 60% to 85% were seen once. For this clone: Its cognate antigen is unknown.

Sequencing used PBMCs. The receptor was isolated from a female donor in good health and CMV-seropositive. The gene calls are TRBV4-1 and TRBJ1-2; 11 bases align to TRBD1. For the CDR3, the DNA is TGCGCCAGCAGCCTTGATATGGGACAGGGGGGGAATGGCTACACCTTC. Translated: CASSLDMGQGGNGYTF.